These 18 T cell receptor beta chains came from one sample sequenced in a study of beta chain features in type 1 diabetes. cDNA synthesis used the whole RNA isolate, giving expressed TCRB sequences. Generated by immunoSEQ multiplex PCR, the TCRdb table keeps only in-frame clones and is missing some. The sample contains more than 150,000 clones, 11% of which appear only once. Sequencing was done on a sample of central memory CD4+ T cells from blood. The receptor source for this set is a man aged 18 to 35 in good health.

This chain uses TRBV27 with TRBJ1-2; 7 bases are a match to TRBD1. V shed 4 bases, J shed 2 bases, and the junction held 1 base outside the gene matches. Germline V CDR1 and CDR2: MNHEY, SMNVEV (reference sequence). This CDR3 contains 13 residues. The CDR3 DNA reads as TGTGCCAGCAGTTCACAGGGGAACTATGGCTACACCTTC. Residues: CASSSQGNYGYTF.

The chain carries TRBV6-6 and TRBJ2-1; D not certain. V was pared by 5 bases and J by 8 bases, with 7 bases between. The CDR3 spans 11 residues. Per the germline V gene, CDR1 is MNHNY and CDR2 is SVGAGI (reference sequence). The CDR3 sequence is CASSAGDEQFF. The CDR3 bases are TGTGCCAGCAGTGCCGGTGATGAGCAGTTCTTC.

The CDR3 reads CASTPGQGRTEAFF. CDR3 nucleotide sequence: TGTGCCAGCACCCCCGGGCAGGGGCGCACTGAAGCTTTCTTT. This sequence joins TRBV10-3 and TRBJ1-1, with D possibly TRBD1 on 6 matching bases. V was pared by 10 bases and J by 4 bases, with 19 bases between. Germline lookup yields CDR1 ENHRY and CDR2 SYGVKD. The CDR3 sequence is 14 residues long.

This clone has more than one count but fewer than ten. This rearrangement joins TRBV18 to TRBJ2-2, with a tentative D call TRBD2 (5 bases). Germline CDR1 is KGHSH and CDR2 is LQKENI. The CDR3 sequence is 16 residues long. V lost 3 bases to trimming and J lost 8 bases, with 19 bases between them. CDR3 coding DNA: TGTGCCAGCTCACCGCGGATAGCCGGAGGAAGTGGGGAGCTGTTTTTT. Its translation is CASSPRIAGGSGELFF.

Only a few counts were recorded for this clone. The chain employs TRBV18 and TRBJ2-1; weak D call: TRBD2 (6 bases). The CDR3 runs to 16 residues. The ends were cut back, 3 bases at V and 2 bases at J, with 14 bases in the middle. Germline V gene lookup returns CDR1 KGHSH and CDR2 LQKENI. The CDR3 spells CASSPGIADTYNEQFF. CDR3 DNA: TGTGCCAGCTCACCGGGCATAGCGGATACCTACAATGAGCAGTTCTTC.

The V gene is TRBV6-6, the J gene TRBJ2-1; a weak D match, TRBD1 (6 bases). Looked up from germline, CDR1 is MNHNY and CDR2 is SVGAGI (reference sequence). Trimming pared 3 bases from V and 1 base from J, leaving 7 bases between. CDR3 length: 14 amino acids. The CDR3 sequence is CASSYTGSYNEQFF. Written as DNA, the CDR3 is TGTGCCAGCAGTTATACAGGGTCCTACAATGAGCAGTTCTTC.

This clone was found a few times. The chain uses TRBV10-3 and TRBJ1-1; 7 nucleotides align to TRBD1. Trimming took 6 bases from V and 5 from J; bases not matched to a gene: 9. Germline values: CDR1 ENHRY, CDR2 SYGVKD. This CDR3 is built from 14 residues. In DNA, the CDR3 is TGTGCCATCAGCACAGGGGTTGAAGGTACTGAAGCTTTCTTT. This sequence encodes CAISTGVEGTEAFF.

The CDR3 region has the DNA TGTGCCAGCAGCTCCGGGAATCTCAATGAGCAGTTCTTC. It is translated as CASSSGNLNEQFF. V usage is TRBV7-9 and J usage is TRBJ2-1, with a possible D match to TRBD2 (5 bases). CDR3 length: 13 amino acids. The V and J ends lost 4 bases and 6 bases respectively, with 10 bases between them. The germline V gene encodes CDR1 SEHNR and CDR2 FQNEAQ (reference sequence).

This chain links TRBV30 with TRBJ1-5; perhaps TRBD1 as D (6 bases). CDR3 length: 17 residues. Trimming removed 3 bases at V and 0 bases at J, with 18 bases between. From germline, CDR1 is GTSNPN and CDR2 SVGIG (reference sequence). The chain's CDR3 is CAWSRWTAGNSNQPQHF. The CDR3 DNA reads as TGTGCCTGGAGCCGATGGACAGCCGGCAATAGCAATCAGCCCCAGCATTTT.

This clone was seen more than once but under ten times. The rearrangement uses TRBV5-4 and TRBJ2-7, with D hard to call. CDR1 and CDR2 (germline): SGHNT, YYREEE (reference sequence). CDR3 length: 15 amino acids. V was shortened by 0 bases and J by 3 bases, with 13 bases between the two germline ends. As DNA, the CDR3 is TGTGCCAGCAGCTTGGTCCCGCTGGCGGACTACGAGCAGTACTTC. The encoded protein is CASSLVPLADYEQYF.

The chain has TRBV6-1 and TRBJ1-2; D not certain. Germline CDR1 is MNHNS and CDR2 is SASEGT. This CDR3 spans 17 amino acids. With 2 bases removed from V and 1 base from J, the gap between germline ends came to 17 bases. The CDR3 loop is CASSEMALVYGNYGYTF. In DNA form, the CDR3 reads TGTGCCAGCAGTGAAATGGCCCTTGTTTATGGTAACTATGGCTACACCTTC.

This clone was detected a few times. V is TRBV2 and J is TRBJ1-3; D unresolved. The V gene's germline CDR1 is SNHLY and CDR2 FYNNEI. The germline V and J ends were trimmed by 6 bases and 2 bases, with 11 bases remaining between them. The CDR3 runs to 14 residues. CDR3 region: CASRPTDTGNTIYF. DNA of the CDR3: TGTGCCAGCAGGCCGACTGATACTGGAAACACCATATATTTT. The complete variable domain, with remaining parts taken from reference TRBV2 and TRBJ1-3, reads EPEVTQTPSHQVTQMGQEVILRCVPISNHLYFYWYRQILGQKVEFLVSFYNNEISEKSEIFDDQFSVERPDGSNFTLKIRSTKLEDSAMYFCASRPTDTGNTIYFGEGSWLTVV.

This clone was observed a few times. V usage is TRBV5-6 and J usage is TRBJ1-2; D call uncertain. Germline CDR1 reads SGHDT; CDR2 reads YYEEEE. The V gene lost 3 bases and the J gene lost 2 bases, with 14 bases spanning the gap. The CDR3 runs to 15 residues. The CDR3 protein is CASSSVWAINYGYTF. The CDR3 nucleotides read TGTGCCAGCAGCTCGGTGTGGGCGATCAACTATGGCTACACCTTC.

This clone has a handful of counts. The V and J genes are TRBV29-1 and TRBJ2-6; no definite D call. Trimming cost V 6 bases and J 1 base, with 13 bases left between them. CDR3 length: 15 residues. Germline CDR1 is SQVTM and CDR2 is ANQGSEA. CDR3 bases: TGCAGCGTCCCCGGCGTAGTATCTGGGGCCAACGTCCTGACTTTC. This gives the protein CSVPGVVSGANVLTF.

This clone was recorded at least ten times. The V and J genes are TRBV15 and TRBJ1-5; D ambiguous. The CDR3 is 15 residues long. V lost 0 bases, J lost 1 base, and 7 bases lay in between. Germline V gene lookup returns CDR1 LNHNV and CDR2 YYDKDF (reference sequence). CDR3 DNA: TGTGCCACCAGCAGAGATAAAGGAAGCAATCAGCCCCAGCATTTT. It is translated as CATSRDKGSNQPQHF.

The rearrangement joins TRBV9 to TRBJ1-1, with D possibly being TRBD1 (6 bases). Germline V gives CDR1 SGDLS, CDR2 YYNGEE. There are 14 residues in the CDR3. V gave up 4 bases and J gave up 6 bases, with 16 bases separating them. Written as DNA, the CDR3 is TGTGCCAGCAGCAAACAGGGTATAGAGGCTGAAGCTTTCTTT. Its translation: CASSKQGIEAEAFF.

Written as DNA, the CDR3 is TGCAGCGTTGAAGGTGCGGGGGTATCGAGCACAGATACGCAGTATTTT. Its protein is CSVEGAGVSSTDTQYF. The J gene is TRBJ2-3, the V gene TRBV29-1; 7 nucleotides match TRBD2. The germline V gene has CDR1 SQVTM and CDR2 ANQGSEA. The CDR3 extends over 16 amino acids. The ends lost 1 base at V and 0 bases at J; junction bases unmatched: 7.

The chain has TRBV7-8 and TRBJ1-1; no firm D call. This CDR3 is built from 13 residues. V was trimmed by 8 bases and J by 4 bases, leaving 14 bases between them. In germline, CDR1 is SGHVS, CDR2 FQNEAQ. This CDR3 is CASLTTLGTEAFF. The CDR3 DNA is TGTGCCAGCCTTACTACCTTGGGCACTGAAGCTTTCTTT. The full variable domain, completed using reference TRBV7-8 and TRBJ1-1, is GAGVSQSPRYKVAKRGQDVALRCDPISGHVSLFWYQQALGQGPEFLTYFQNEAQLDKSGLPSDRFFAERPEGSVSTLKIQRTQQEDSAVYLCASLTTLGTEAFFGQGTRLTVV.